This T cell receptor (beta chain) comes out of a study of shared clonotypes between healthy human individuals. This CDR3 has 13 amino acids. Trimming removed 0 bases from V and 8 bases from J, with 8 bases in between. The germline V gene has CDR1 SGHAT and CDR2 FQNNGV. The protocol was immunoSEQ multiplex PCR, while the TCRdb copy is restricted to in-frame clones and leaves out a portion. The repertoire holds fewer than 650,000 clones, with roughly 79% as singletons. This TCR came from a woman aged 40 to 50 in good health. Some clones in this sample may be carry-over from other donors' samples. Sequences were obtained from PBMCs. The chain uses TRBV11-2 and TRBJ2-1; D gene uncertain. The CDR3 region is CASSLEVGDEQFF. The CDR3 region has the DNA TGTGCCAGCAGCTTAGAGGTCGGTGATGAGCAGTTCTTC.